One sample yielded the 27 T cell receptor beta chains listed below, sequenced in a study of blood T cell repertoires in COVID-19. Repertoires were generated with immunoSEQ multiplex PCR, while TCRdb's copy carries only in-frame clones and drops some. Among 300,000 to 400,000 clones, 90% to 95% were seen once, and the ten largest hold roughly 3.4%. Material: peripheral blood. These receptors were collected from a woman between 18 and 29 years old who had recovered from COVID-19.

This clone appeared a single time. The chain links TRBV4-1 to TRBJ1-2; D is unresolved. Germline CDR1 reads MGHRA; CDR2 reads YSYEKL. Deletions cut 1 base from V and 0 bases from J, with 15 bases between. The CDR3 covers 17 residues. Here the CDR3 DNA reads TGCGCCAGCAGCCAAGGTAGGAGCTTTGAAGCTAACTATGGCTACACCTTC. Protein: CASSQGRSFEANYGYTF.

On this clone itself: Since a much larger clone is just one base distant, this may be a read error. This chain joins TRBV11-3 and TRBJ1-2, with TRBD1 matching over 9 bases. The CDR3 has 15 residues. Germline-derived CDR1 and CDR2 are SGHNT and YENEEA. J lost 4 bases, V lost 0 bases, and 3 bases had no gene match. The CDR3 region is CASSLDGTGIYGYTF. In DNA, the CDR3 is TGTGCCAGCAGCTTAGATGGGACAGGGATCTATGGCTACACCTTC.

The chain recombines TRBV6-6 with TRBJ1-1, with TRBD1 matching 10 bases. CDR1 MNHNY and CDR2 SVGAGI come from the germline V gene (reference sequence). This CDR3 has 15 amino acids. Trimming removed 5 bases from V and 8 bases from J; junction bases left unmatched: 11. CDR3: CASSPPGQGRAEAFF. The DNA of the CDR3 is TGTGCCAGCAGTCCCCCGGGACAGGGGCGCGCCGAAGCTTTCTTT.

The rearrangement links TRBV27 to TRBJ2-3; 8 positions agree with TRBD2. The germline CDR1 and CDR2 sequences are MNHEY and SMNVEV (reference sequence). The CDR3 contains 16 residues. V was pared by 5 bases and J by 0 bases, with 7 bases of the junction left unmatched. The DNA of the CDR3 is TGTGCCAGCAGTGTCCGGGCTAGCGGGAGCACAGATACGCAGTATTTT. Protein sequence: CASSVRASGSTDTQYF.

The chain recombines TRBV2 with TRBJ2-1; 9 nucleotides align to TRBD2. V shed 7 bases, J shed 1 base, and the junction held 20 bases outside the gene matches. There are 20 residues in the CDR3. CDR1 and CDR2 (germline): SNHLY, FYNNEI. CDR3 coding DNA: TGTGCCAGCAAAAGGAGGGTAGGAGCGGTGACTAGCGGATCCTACAATGAGCAGTTCTTC. Protein: CASKRRVGAVTSGSYNEQFF.

This rearrangement joins TRBV18 to TRBJ1-4; tentative D call: TRBD1 (5 bases). The CDR3 contains 14 residues. Germline V gene sequence: CDR1 KGHSH, CDR2 LQKENI. The germline V and J ends were trimmed by 2 bases and 6 bases, with 10 bases remaining between them. CDR3 loop: CASSPGGLDEKLFF. The CDR3 DNA reads TGTGCCAGCTCACCAGGGGGACTGGATGAAAAACTGTTTTTT.

The chain is built from TRBV19 and TRBJ2-4; 7 bases line up with TRBD1. The germline V gene has CDR1 LNHDA and CDR2 SQIVND (reference sequence). The ends lost 7 bases at V and 1 base at J; junction bases unmatched: 13. The CDR3 spans 17 residues. The CDR3 loop reads CASTRLQGFRAKNIQYF. CDR3 sequence (DNA): TGTGCCAGTACCCGATTACAGGGGTTCCGGGCCAAAAACATTCAGTACTTC. The full variable domain, in which reference TRBV19 and TRBJ2-4 provide the parts outside the CDR3, is DGGITQSPKYLFRKEGQNVTLSCEQNLNHDAMYWYRQDPGQGLRLIYYSQIVNDFQKGDIAEGYSVSREKKESFPLTVTSAQKNPTAFYLCASTRLQGFRAKNIQYFGAGTRLSVL.

The V and J genes are TRBV4-3 and TRBJ1-2, with D unclear. Trimming removed 0 bases at V and 3 bases at J, with 14 bases between. CDR1 is LGHNA and CDR2 is YSLEER in the germline V gene. The CDR3 is 16 amino acids. CDR3 sequence reads: CASSQDLLGSHYGYTF. DNA for the CDR3: TGCGCCAGCAGCCAAGACCTGTTGGGCAGTCACTATGGCTACACCTTC.

The chain is built from TRBV28 and TRBJ1-1; tentative D call: TRBD1 (5 bases). The V gene lost 3 bases and the J gene lost 5 bases, with 13 bases spanning the gap. Germline V gene sequence: CDR1 MDHEN, CDR2 SYDVKM. This CDR3 comprises 14 residues. CDR3 region: CASSLRGVGTEAFF. CDR3 bases: TGTGCCAGCAGTTTGCGGGGGGTGGGGACTGAAGCTTTCTTT.

The J gene is TRBJ1-6, the V gene TRBV7-9, with D possibly being TRBD1 (5 bases). The CDR3 length is 15 residues. Germline loops: CDR1 SEHNR, CDR2 FQNEAQ (reference sequence). The V end lost 5 bases, the J end lost 6 bases, and 14 bases lay between the germline ends. CDR3 DNA sequence: TGTGCCAGCAGCCCCGACAGTCCCCTTAATTCACCCCTCCACTTT. This sequence encodes CASSPDSPLNSPLHF.

This clone was recorded a few times. This sequence joins TRBV30 and TRBJ2-3; D remains ambiguous. Germline CDR1 reads GTSNPN; CDR2 reads SVGIG (reference sequence). V was trimmed by 2 bases and J by 6 bases, leaving 18 bases between them. There are 15 residues in the CDR3. The CDR3 here is CAWSTFEQTADTQYF. The CDR3, as DNA: TGTGCCTGGAGTACGTTCGAACAGACGGCGGATACGCAGTATTTT.

V and J are TRBV5-6 and TRBJ1-5; D ambiguous. The V gene lost 1 base and the J gene lost 6 bases, with 14 bases spanning the gap. CDR1 is SGHDT and CDR2 is YYEEEE in the germline V gene. The CDR3 contains 15 residues. CDR3 nucleotides: TGTGCCAGCAGCTTGTCCGTCAGGTTGAGTCAGCCCCAGCATTTT. Protein product: CASSLSVRLSQPQHF.

The chain carries TRBV18 and TRBJ1-6; 7 bases align to TRBD1. V shed 3 bases, J shed 7 bases, and the junction held 3 bases outside the gene matches. The CDR3 covers 14 residues. Germline CDR1 is KGHSH and CDR2 is LQKENI. The CDR3 loop reads CASSPGQPNSPLHF. The CDR3, as DNA: TGTGCCAGCTCACCGGGACAGCCGAATTCACCCCTCCACTTT.

J is TRBJ1-4 and V is TRBV5-6, with a possible D match to TRBD1 (5 bases). Germline CDR1 reads SGHDT; CDR2 reads YYEEEE. This CDR3 contains 15 residues. Trimming took 1 base from V and 13 from J, leaving 20 bases between them. The CDR3 spells CASSLLGRAAGGLFF. DNA of the CDR3: TGTGCCAGCAGCTTGCTCGGACGGGCCGCGGGGGGACTGTTTTTT.

This chain joins TRBV29-1 and TRBJ2-1; 9 bases line up with TRBD1. V lost 7 bases to trimming and J lost 6 bases; unmatched junction nucleotides: 13. The CDR3 loop spans 15 amino acids. Germline-derived CDR1 and CDR2 are SQVTM and ANQGSEA. The CDR3 sequence: CSGTGQGLGSNEQFF. DNA of the CDR3: TGCAGCGGCACGGGACAGGGTTTGGGGTCCAATGAGCAGTTCTTC.

For this clone: This sample includes further DNA sequences coding for the same CDR3. The chain carries TRBV19 and TRBJ1-5; maybe TRBD1 (6 bases). Looked up from germline, CDR1 is LNHDA and CDR2 is SQIVND (reference sequence). V lost 2 bases and J 4 bases, leaving 9 bases between the germline ends. The length of the CDR3 is 14 residues. In nucleotides, the CDR3 is TGTGCCAGTAGTATACGGCAGGGGAATCAGCCCCAGCATTTT. Translating it yields CASSIRQGNQPQHF.

CDR3 residues: CASSRDTNSGNTIYF. The CDR3 DNA reads TGTGCCAGCAGCCGGGACACAAACTCTGGAAACACCATATATTTT. The chain is built from TRBV3-1 (or the pseudogene TRBV3-2) and TRBJ1-3, with D tentatively TRBD1 (6 bases). The CDR3 extends over 15 amino acids. V lost 4 bases and J 0 bases, leaving 10 bases between the germline ends. Germline assignment: CDR1 LGHDT and CDR2 YNNKEL (reference sequence).

The J gene is TRBJ1-2, the V gene TRBV7-8; weak D call: TRBD1 (5 bases). Germline V gene sequence: CDR1 SGHVS, CDR2 FQNEAQ. The CDR3 consists of 14 residues. Trimming took 5 bases from V and 4 from J, leaving 14 bases between them. The CDR3 DNA is TGTGCCAGCAGCCCTAGACAGAAGTTCTATGGCTACACCTTC. This sequence encodes CASSPRQKFYGYTF.

The chain has TRBV7-2 and TRBJ2-5, with 8 bases identical to TRBD2. J gave up 3 bases and V 2 bases, and 2 bases lay outside the gene matches. The CDR3 spans 14 residues. Germline CDR1 SGHTA, CDR2 FQGNSA. The CDR3 DNA is TGTGCCAGCAGCTTAAGCGGGAGAAAAGAGACCCAGTACTTC. Protein: CASSLSGRKETQYF.

J is TRBJ2-7 and V is TRBV28; 9 nucleotides line up with TRBD2. V gave up 4 bases and J gave up 0 bases; unmatched junction bases: 13. Looked up from germline, CDR1 is MDHEN and CDR2 is SYDVKM. This CDR3 contains 18 residues. The CDR3 DNA follows: TGTGCCAGCAGTTCTTATAGGACTAGCGCCTTTAGCTCCTACGAGCAGTACGTC. Amino acid sequence: CASSSYRTSAFSSYEQYV.

V and J are TRBV2 and TRBJ2-1; 8 bases map to TRBD2. V trimming: 8 bases; J trimming: 5 bases; junction bases outside the gene matches: 5. This CDR3 region has 13 residues. CDR1 and CDR2 (germline): SNHLY, FYNNEI. The CDR3 sequence: CASEREGNNEQFF. For the CDR3, the DNA is TGTGCCAGCGAACGGGAGGGGAACAATGAGCAGTTCTTC.

This clone was detected a few times. The chain joins TRBV19 to TRBJ1-5; perhaps TRBD1 as D (6 bases). Looked up from germline, CDR1 is LNHDA and CDR2 is SQIVND (reference sequence). The V gene lost 6 bases and the J gene lost 1 base, with 10 bases spanning the gap. The CDR3 loop spans 14 amino acids. CDR3 residues: CASRPRGSNQPQHF. In nucleotides, the CDR3 is TGTGCCAGTAGACCCAGGGGAAGCAATCAGCCCCAGCATTTT.

J is TRBJ2-3 and V is TRBV15; 10 nucleotides align to TRBD2. CDR1 is LNHNV, CDR2 YYDKDF, per germline (reference sequence). The CDR3 is made up of 17 amino acids. Losses at the gene ends were 1 base for V and 5 bases for J; bases not matched to a gene: 9. CDR3 DNA: TGTGCCACCAGCAGAGTGACGAGCGGGAGGGCCGGAGATACGCAGTATTTT. Encoded protein: CATSRVTSGRAGDTQYF.

This chain uses TRBV11-3 with TRBJ2-1; TRBD2 matches at 10 bases. Germline CDR1 SGHNT, CDR2 YENEEA. The trim removed 5 bases at V and 2 bases at J, leaving 6 bases unmatched. The CDR3 contains 16 residues. The chain's CDR3 is CASSRGTSAAYNEQFF. CDR3 DNA: TGTGCCAGCAGCCGCGGGACTAGCGCCGCCTACAATGAGCAGTTCTTC.

This sequence joins TRBV3-1 (or the pseudogene TRBV3-2) and TRBJ1-1, with a weak D call TRBD1 (6 bases). This CDR3 is 17 amino acids long. Germline-derived CDR1 and CDR2 are LGHDT and YNNKEL (reference sequence). Trimming took off 8 bases at V and 1 base at J, with 23 bases between the two ends. CDR3 amino acids: CASLAGRGGFGNTEAFF. The CDR3 DNA follows: TGTGCCAGCCTCGCCGGACGGGGGGGCTTTGGGAACACTGAAGCTTTCTTT.

As DNA, the CDR3 is TGTGCCAGCAGTTTTCTTAGGAGCAATGAGCAGTTCTTC. Translation gives CASSFLRSNEQFF. The V call is TRBV28, the J call TRBJ2-1; D unclear. Germline CDR1 reads MDHEN; CDR2 reads SYDVKM. The ends were cut back, 3 bases at V and 6 bases at J, with 9 bases in the middle. The CDR3 consists of 13 residues.

This chain uses TRBV11-2 with TRBJ1-6; D is perhaps TRBD1 (5 bases). In germline, CDR1 is SGHAT, CDR2 FQNNGV. The CDR3 runs to 15 residues. Trimming took 0 bases from V and 9 from J, leaving 12 bases between them. Written as DNA, the CDR3 is TGTGCCAGCAGCTTAGATCTCAGGGTCGGTTCACCCCTCCACTTT. Translating it yields CASSLDLRVGSPLHF.